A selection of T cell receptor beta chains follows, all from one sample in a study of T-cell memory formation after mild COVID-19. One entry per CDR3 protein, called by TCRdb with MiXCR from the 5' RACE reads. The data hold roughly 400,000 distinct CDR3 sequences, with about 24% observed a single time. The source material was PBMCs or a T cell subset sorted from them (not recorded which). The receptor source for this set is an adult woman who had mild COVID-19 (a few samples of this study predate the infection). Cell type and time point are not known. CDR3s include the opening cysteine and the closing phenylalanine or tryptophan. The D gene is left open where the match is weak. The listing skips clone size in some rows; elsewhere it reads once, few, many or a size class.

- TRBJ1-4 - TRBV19 TGTGGCTTTACGGGGGAAAAACTGTTTTTT CGFTGEKLFF
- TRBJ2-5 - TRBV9 TGTGCCAGCAGCGTAACTAGCCGAGAGACCCAGTACTTC CASSVTSRETQYF
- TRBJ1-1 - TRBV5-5 TGTGCCAGCAGCCTAGGACAGACGGGTACTGAAGCTTTCTTT CASSLGQTGTEAFF
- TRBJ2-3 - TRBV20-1 TGCAGTGCTAGAGGCGAGGTAGGGGATACGCAGTATTTT CSARGEVGDTQYF
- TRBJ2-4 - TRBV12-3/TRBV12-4 TGTGCCAGCAGTTTAGCGACGGGAAGGAACATTCAGTACTTC CASSLATGRNIQYF
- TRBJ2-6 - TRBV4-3 TGCGCCAGGTCGGCTGACTCTGGGGCCAACGTCCTGACTTTC CARSADSGANVLTF
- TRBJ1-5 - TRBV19 TGTGCCAGTAGTTCGTGGGAACCCATGAGCAATCAGCCCCAGCATTTT CASSSWEPMSNQPQHF
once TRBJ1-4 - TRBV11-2 TGTGCCAGCAGCTTAGGTATCAGTTTTAATGAAAAACTGTTTTTT CASSLGISFNEKLFF
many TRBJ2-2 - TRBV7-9 TGTGCCAGCAGCTTAGTAGTCCCCGGGGAGCTGTTTTTT CASSLVVPGELFF
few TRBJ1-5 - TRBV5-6 TGTGCCAGCACCTCGTTAGGGCTGGGGTCCGATCAGCCCCAGCATTTT CASTSLGLGSDQPQHF
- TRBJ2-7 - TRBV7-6 TGTGCCAGCAGCCCCGATTGGGCTTCCTACGAGCAGTACTTC CASSPDWASYEQYF
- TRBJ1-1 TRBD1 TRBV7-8 TGTGCCAGCAGCCCCGACAGGGGAGTCCCCCTGAACACTGAAGCTTTCTTT CASSPDRGVPLNTEAFF
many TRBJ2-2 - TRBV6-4 TGTGCCAGCAGTGACGTGGACACCGGGGAGCTGTTTTTT CASSDVDTGELFF
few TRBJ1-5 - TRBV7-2 TGTGCCAGCAGCTTAGAACCGGGAACGGGGCAGCCCCAGCATTTT CASSLEPGTGQPQHF
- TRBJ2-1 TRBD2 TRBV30 TGTGCCTGGAGTATAACCCGGACTAGCGGGGGGTGCAATGAGCAGTTCTTC CAWSITRTSGGCNEQFF
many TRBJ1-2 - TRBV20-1 TGCAGTGCTAGAGATTGGGGCTATGGCTACACCTTC CSARDWGYGYTF
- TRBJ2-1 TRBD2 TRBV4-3 TGCGCCAGCAGCCAAGGGGCGGGAGGGTACAATGAGCAGTTCTTC CASSQGAGGYNEQFF
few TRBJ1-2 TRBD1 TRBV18 TGTGCCAGCTCACCCGGGACAGGGGCCCTCTATGGCTACACCTTC CASSPGTGALYGYTF
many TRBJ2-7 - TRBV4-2 TGTGCCAGCAGCCAAGAACCAGGGCACTACGAGCAGTACTTC CASSQEPGHYEQYF
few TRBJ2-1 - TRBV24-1 TGTGCCACCAGTGATTACAATGAGCAGTTCTTC CATSDYNEQFF
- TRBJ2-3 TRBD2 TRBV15 TGTGCCACCAGCAGAGATCGGGGGGCCCTAGCGGGAGATACGCAGTATTTT CATSRDRGALAGDTQYF
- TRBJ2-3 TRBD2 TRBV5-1 TGCGCCAGCAACCCCAGACTAGCGGGGGATGAGGGTACGCAGTATTTT CASNPRLAGDEGTQYF
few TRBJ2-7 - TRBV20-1 TGCAGTGCTCACAAGATTTACGAGCAGTACTTC CSAHKIYEQYF
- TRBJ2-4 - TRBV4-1 TGCGCCAGCAGCCACCCCGTTGTGGGTAAGGCCAAAAACATTCAGTACTTC CASSHPVVGKAKNIQYF
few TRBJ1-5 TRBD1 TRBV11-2 TGTGCCAGCAGCTTTACAGGGGACGGTCAGCCCCAGCATTTT CASSFTGDGQPQHF
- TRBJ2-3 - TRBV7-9 TGTGCCAGCACCCCTTTTCGAGATACGCAGTATTTT CASTPFRDTQYF
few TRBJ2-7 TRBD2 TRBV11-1 TGTGCCAGCGGGACTAGCGGGAACACATACGAGCAGTACTTC CASGTSGNTYEQYF
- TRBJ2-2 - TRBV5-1 TGCGCCAGCAGCTCCACTCTCTCCGGGGAGCTGTTTTTT CASSSTLSGELFF
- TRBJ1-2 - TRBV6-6 TGTGCCAGCATTAGAGGACAGTCCGAGAACTATGGCTACACCTTC CASIRGQSENYGYTF
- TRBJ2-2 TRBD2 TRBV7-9 TGTGCCAGCAGCCTAGCGGGAGGCGGCGGGGAGCTGTTTTTT CASSLAGGGGELFF
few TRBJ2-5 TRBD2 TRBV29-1 TGCAGCGTTGGGAGAGGGACTAGGGAAGAGACCCAGTACTTC CSVGRGTREETQYF
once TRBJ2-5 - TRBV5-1 TGCGCCAGCAGCCCCGGATCGTTTAAGGAGACCCAGTACTTC CASSPGSFKETQYF
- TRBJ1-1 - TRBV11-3 TGTGCCAGCAGCTTAGTAGGGGCACAGAACACTGAAGCTTTCTTT CASSLVGAQNTEAFF
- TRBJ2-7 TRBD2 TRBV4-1 TGCGCCAGCAGCCTAAATCTGGCGGGGGACCACTACGAGCAGTACTTC CASSLNLAGDHYEQYF
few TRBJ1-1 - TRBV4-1 TGCGCCAGCAGACAAACTCTAGGAGGCACTGAAGCTTTCTTT CASRQTLGGTEAFF
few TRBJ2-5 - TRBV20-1 TGCAGTGCTAGAGTTCGCGGTTCCGGCAGTTGGGAGACCCAGTACTTC CSARVRGSGSWETQYF
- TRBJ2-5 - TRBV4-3 TGCGCCAGCAGCCAAGTTTATCGGGGCTCTCGGGCCCAGGAGACCCAGTACTTC CASSQVYRGSRAQETQYF
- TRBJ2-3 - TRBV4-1 TGCGCCAGCAGCCAAGTGGCGCCCACAGATACGCAGTATTTT CASSQVAPTDTQYF
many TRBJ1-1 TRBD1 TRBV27 TGTGCCAGCACCTGGACAGGGGGCTCCCTTTTTGGCACTGAAGCTTTCTTT CASTWTGGSLFGTEAFF
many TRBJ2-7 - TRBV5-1 TGCGCCAGCAGCTTGGGACAGCGAGACTACGAGCAGTACTTC CASSLGQRDYEQYF
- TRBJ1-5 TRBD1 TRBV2 TGTGCCAGCAGTGATAAGACAGGGGATCAGCCCCAGCATTTT CASSDKTGDQPQHF
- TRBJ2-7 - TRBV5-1 TGCGCCAGCAGCTCCAACCCGGGACCTGCCTACGAGCAGTACTTC CASSSNPGPAYEQYF
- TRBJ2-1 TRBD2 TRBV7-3 TGTGCCAGCGGGGAAGCGGGGGGAAATGAGCAGTTCTTC CASGEAGGNEQFF
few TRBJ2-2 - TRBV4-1 TGCGCCAGCAGCCCTCCCTCCCGGGAGCTGTTTTTT CASSPPSRELFF
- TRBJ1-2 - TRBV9 TGTGCCAGCAGCGTAGGAGGAGGAAAGGTGGGCTACACCTTC CASSVGGGKVGYTF
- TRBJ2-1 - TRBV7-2 TGTGCCAGCAGCGGACAACAGGGTGTGCAGTTCTTC CASSGQQGVQFF
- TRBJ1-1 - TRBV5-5 TGTGCCAGTAACGGGCTTGGGGGCACTGAAGCTTTCTTT CASNGLGGTEAFF
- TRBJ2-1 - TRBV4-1 TGCGCCAGCAGATTAACAGTAGCCCCTACCAATGAGCAGTTCTTC CASRLTVAPTNEQFF
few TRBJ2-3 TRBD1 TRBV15 TGTGCCACCAGTTCAAAGACAGGGACGGATACGCAGTATTTT CATSSKTGTDTQYF
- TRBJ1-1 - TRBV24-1 TGTGCCACCAGTGATTTACAGACGACTGAAGCTTTCTTT CATSDLQTTEAFF
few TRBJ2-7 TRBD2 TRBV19 TGTGCCAGTATTCCAGGACTAGCCGAACCCTACGAGCAGTACTTC CASIPGLAEPYEQYF
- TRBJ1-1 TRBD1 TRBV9 TGTGCCAGCAGCGTAGCGGACAGGGGAACTGAAGCTTTCTTT CASSVADRGTEAFF
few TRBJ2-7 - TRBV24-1 TGTGCCACCAGTGACCCGGGGGTAGGAGGCTACGAGCAGTACTTC CATSDPGVGGYEQYF
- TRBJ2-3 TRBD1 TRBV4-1 TGCGCCAGCAGCCAACCCCCCGGACAGGGGGCCGAAGATACGCAGTATTTT CASSQPPGQGAEDTQYF